This T cell receptor (beta chain) stems from a study of T cells expressing NK-cell markers. TCRdb re-called the 5' RACE reads and shows each CDR3 protein once, DNA omitted. The sample shows about 300,000 distinct CDR3 sequences, and roughly 4.2% sits with its ten largest clones. Per germline, CDR1 KGHSH and CDR2 LQKENI. CDR3 length: 16 residues. Sequencing was done on a sample of blood T cells: a sorted CD56 or NKG2C T cell subset, CD4+ or CD8+ T cells, or bulk PBMC T cells (not recorded which). This chain joins TRBV18 and TRBJ1-1; absent DNA, TCRdb's TRBD1 call cannot be checked. The sequence was obtained from a woman aged 18 to 75 in good health. The CDR3: CASSPRLTTGNTEAFF.